A selection of T cell receptor beta chains follows, all from one sample in a study of CD8 T cells in Susac syndrome. Using its own MiXCR run on the immunoSEQ multiplex PCR reads, TCRdb lists one record per CDR3 protein. The data contain a few hundred thousand distinct CDR3 sequences, about 85% of them seen just once; the ten biggest clones take up 0.11%. Sequencing used CD8+ T cells from PBMCs. All receptors derive from a human donor with multiple sclerosis. CDR3s include the opening cysteine and the closing phenylalanine or tryptophan. Each record gives: clone size, J gene, V gene, D gene, CDR3 protein, CDR3 DNA. D genes are given only for firm matches. Where a row states a size, it is once, few, many or the class of an expanded clone; other rows omit it.

size: NA
J: TRBJ1-2
V: TRBV2
D: TRBD1
CDR3: CATPGQGAPGYTF
DNA: TGTGCCACCCCCGGACAGGGGGCGCCTGGCTACACCTTC

size: NA
J: TRBJ2-7
V: TRBV6-5
D: NA
CDR3: CASSSHSYEQYF
DNA: TGTGCCAGCAGTTCGCACTCCTACGAGCAGTACTTC

size: NA
J: TRBJ2-2
V: TRBV9
D: TRBD2
CDR3: CASSADLGLPATSGSTGELFF
DNA: TGTGCCAGCAGCGCGGACTTGGGACTTCCAGCGACTAGCGGGAGTACCGGGGAGCTGTTTTTT

size: NA
J: TRBJ2-5
V: TRBV12-3/TRBV12-4
D: NA
CDR3: CASRPSGGVQETQYF
DNA: TGTGCCAGCCGACCGAGCGGTGGAGTTCAAGAGACCCAGTACTTC

size: NA
J: TRBJ2-4
V: TRBV6-1
D: TRBD2
CDR3: CASGLAGVAKNIQYF
DNA: TGTGCCAGCGGACTAGCGGGAGTAGCCAAAAACATTCAGTACTTC

size: NA
J: TRBJ1-1
V: TRBV14
D: NA
CDR3: CASSQVRNTEAFF
DNA: TGTGCCAGCAGCCAAGTTAGGAACACTGAAGCTTTCTTT

size: NA
J: TRBJ2-1
V: TRBV7-9
D: NA
CDR3: CASSLVSRTSNEQFF
DNA: TGTGCCAGCAGCTTAGTTTCCCGTACTTCCAATGAGCAGTTCTTC

size: NA
J: TRBJ2-3
V: TRBV20-1
D: NA
CDR3: CSATPYDFSGLSTDTQYF
DNA: TGCAGTGCTACACCCTATGATTTTAGCGGTCTGAGCACAGATACGCAGTATTTT

size: once
J: TRBJ2-7
V: TRBV27
D: NA
CDR3: CASSKSTTYEQYF
DNA: TGTGCCAGCAGTAAAAGTACGACCTACGAGCAGTACTTC

size: NA
J: TRBJ1-2
V: TRBV6-5
D: NA
CDR3: CASSAREPYGYTF
DNA: TGTGCCAGCAGTGCCAGGGAACCCTATGGCTACACCTTC

size: NA
J: TRBJ2-5
V: TRBV27
D: TRBD2
CDR3: CASSFQSGTLRQTQYF
DNA: TGTGCCAGCAGTTTCCAGAGCGGGACCCTCCGGCAGACCCAGTACTTC

size: NA
J: TRBJ2-7
V: TRBV30
D: NA
CDR3: CARSETPYEQYF
DNA: TGTGCCCGCAGCGAGACACCGTACGAGCAGTACTTC

size: NA
J: TRBJ2-1
V: TRBV29-1
D: TRBD2
CDR3: CSVQRAGVSYNEQFF
DNA: TGCAGCGTTCAACGGGCGGGAGTTTCCTACAATGAGCAGTTCTTC

size: NA
J: TRBJ2-7
V: TRBV6-5
D: NA
CDR3: CASSYDGVAYEQYF
DNA: TGTGCCAGCAGTTACGACGGGGTGGCCTACGAGCAGTACTTC

size: NA
J: TRBJ2-3
V: TRBV7-9
D: TRBD2
CDR3: CASSLPLDPGTIRTDTQYF
DNA: TGTGCCAGCAGTCTCCCCCTCGACCCCGGGACTATACGCACAGATACGCAGTATTTT

size: NA
J: TRBJ2-3
V: TRBV20-1
D: NA
CDR3: CSARDKATRTDTQYF
DNA: TGCAGTGCTAGAGATAAAGCGACCCGCACAGATACGCAGTATTTT

size: NA
J: TRBJ1-5
V: TRBV12-3/TRBV12-4
D: TRBD1
CDR3: CASSSGTGTYSNQPQHF
DNA: TGTGCCAGCAGCTCCGGGACAGGGACTTATAGCAATCAGCCCCAGCATTTT

size: NA
J: TRBJ2-6
V: TRBV27
D: NA
CDR3: CASSLSRGGDTGANVLTF
DNA: TGTGCCAGCAGTTTATCGAGGGGGGGAGATACTGGGGCCAACGTCCTGACTTTC

size: few
J: TRBJ2-7
V: TRBV28
D: NA
CDR3: CASRETGFEQYF
DNA: TGTGCCAGCAGAGAAACAGGGTTCGAGCAGTACTTC

size: NA
J: TRBJ2-5
V: TRBV5-4
D: NA
CDR3: CASSFDGEETQYF
DNA: TGTGCCAGCAGCTTTGACGGGGAAGAGACCCAGTACTTC

size: NA
J: TRBJ1-2
V: TRBV27
D: TRBD1
CDR3: CASSSPYRGRRYGYTF
DNA: TGTGCCAGCAGTTCACCCTACAGGGGCCGCCGGTATGGCTACACCTTC

size: NA
J: TRBJ2-1
V: TRBV25-1
D: TRBD2
CDR3: CASIPTSGGSYNEQFF
DNA: TGTGCCAGCATACCCACATCCGGGGGGTCCTACAATGAGCAGTTCTTC

size: once
J: TRBJ2-1
V: TRBV9
D: NA
CDR3: CASGGLLADFHNEQFF
DNA: TGTGCCAGCGGGGGGCTACTCGCGGACTTTCACAATGAGCAGTTCTTC

size: NA
J: TRBJ2-7
V: TRBV27
D: TRBD2
CDR3: CASGVAGAYEQYF
DNA: TGTGCCAGCGGGGTAGCGGGGGCCTACGAGCAGTACTTC

size: NA
J: TRBJ2-5
V: TRBV28
D: TRBD1
CDR3: CASSLRLGQRQETQYF
DNA: TGTGCCAGCAGTTTAAGGTTGGGACAGCGCCAAGAGACCCAGTACTTC

size: NA
J: TRBJ2-7
V: TRBV27
D: NA
CDR3: CASSLFAGSSPYEQYF
DNA: TGTGCCAGCAGTTTATTTGCCGGGAGTTCCCCCTACGAGCAGTACTTC

size: NA
J: TRBJ2-3
V: TRBV24-1
D: TRBD2
CDR3: CATSDPAGVRGTDTQYF
DNA: TGTGCCACCAGTGATCCGGCGGGAGTTCGGGGCACAGATACGCAGTATTTT

size: NA
J: TRBJ2-7
V: TRBV9
D: TRBD2
CDR3: CASSVTPGTSGYEQYF
DNA: TGTGCCAGCAGCGTGACCCCCGGGACTAGCGGCTACGAGCAGTACTTC

size: once
J: TRBJ2-7
V: TRBV5-5
D: NA
CDR3: CASSPLQSSEQYF
DNA: TGTGCCAGCAGCCCGCTCCAATCCAGTGAGCAGTACTTC

size: NA
J: TRBJ2-5
V: TRBV15
D: NA
CDR3: CATSRDSGVVRGWETQYF
DNA: TGTGCCACCAGCAGAGATAGTGGTGTCGTCAGGGGCTGGGAGACCCAGTACTTC

size: NA
J: TRBJ2-7
V: TRBV25-1
D: NA
CDR3: CASSWGDPYEQYF
DNA: TGTGCCAGCAGTTGGGGGGACCCCTACGAGCAGTACTTC

size: NA
J: TRBJ2-7
V: TRBV6-5
D: NA
CDR3: CASSYSGGTSYEQYF
DNA: TGTGCCAGCAGTTACTCTGGAGGGACCTCCTACGAGCAGTACTTC

size: NA
J: TRBJ2-1
V: TRBV2
D: TRBD2
CDR3: CASSDGTRDNEQFF
DNA: TGTGCCAGCAGTGATGGGACTAGAGATAATGAGCAGTTCTTC

size: NA
J: TRBJ2-3
V: TRBV27
D: TRBD1
CDR3: CASSRQGSTDTQYF
DNA: TGTGCCAGCAGTAGACAGGGGAGCACAGATACGCAGTATTTT

size: NA
J: TRBJ1-1
V: TRBV28
D: NA
CDR3: CASSNLSGPEAFF
DNA: TGTGCCAGCAGCAACCTATCGGGCCCTGAAGCTTTCTTT

size: NA
J: TRBJ2-4
V: TRBV14
D: NA
CDR3: CASSRTMGLAKNIQYF
DNA: TGTGCCAGCAGCCGGACAATGGGGCTAGCCAAAAACATTCAGTACTTC

size: few
J: TRBJ2-3
V: TRBV27
D: NA
CDR3: CASSLIADTDTQYF
DNA: TGTGCCAGCAGTTTAATAGCGGACACAGATACGCAGTATTTT

size: NA
J: TRBJ2-7
V: TRBV5-1
D: NA
CDR3: CASSLVGYYEQYF
DNA: TGCGCCAGCAGCTTGGTAGGGTACTACGAGCAGTACTTC

size: NA
J: TRBJ1-3
V: TRBV12-3/TRBV12-4
D: TRBD1
CDR3: CASSGTAGNTIYF
DNA: TGTGCCAGCAGCGGGACAGCTGGAAACACCATATATTTT

size: NA
J: TRBJ2-2
V: TRBV20-1
D: NA
CDR3: CSASKNTGELFF
DNA: TGCAGTGCTAGTAAAAACACCGGGGAGCTGTTTTTT

size: once
J: TRBJ2-2
V: TRBV28
D: NA
CDR3: CASSPSLGELFF
DNA: TGTGCCAGCAGCCCCTCCCTCGGGGAGCTGTTTTTT